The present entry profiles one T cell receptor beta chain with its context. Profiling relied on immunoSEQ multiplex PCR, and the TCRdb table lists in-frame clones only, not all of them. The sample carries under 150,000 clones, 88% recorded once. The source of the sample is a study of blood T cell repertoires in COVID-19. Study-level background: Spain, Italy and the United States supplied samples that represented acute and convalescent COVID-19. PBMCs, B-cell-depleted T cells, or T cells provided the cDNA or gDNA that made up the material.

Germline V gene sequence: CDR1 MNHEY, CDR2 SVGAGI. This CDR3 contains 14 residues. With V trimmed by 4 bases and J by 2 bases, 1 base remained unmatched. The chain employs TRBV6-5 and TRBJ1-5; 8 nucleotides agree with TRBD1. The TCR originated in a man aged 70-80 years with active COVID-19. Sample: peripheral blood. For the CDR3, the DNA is TGTGCCAGCAGTTCGACAGGGGGCAATCAGCCCCAGCATTTT. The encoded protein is CASSSTGGNQPQHF.